This T cell receptor beta chain was found in a study of T-cell memory formation after mild COVID-19. Study results and limitations: Memory from before infection featured some responding clones, which suggests cross-reactive memory joined.

This clonotype was detected a few times. The antigen is unknown. One entry per CDR3 protein results from TCRdb running MiXCR on the 5' RACE reads. The data hold around 450,000 distinct CDR3 sequences, with around 18% observed a single time. The sequenced sample was PBMCs or a T cell subset sorted from them (not recorded which). The receptor comes from an adult woman who had mild COVID-19 (a few samples of this study predate the infection). Cell type and time point are not known.

CDR3: CASGPLAGVEYF. CDR3 sequence (DNA): TGTGCCAGCGGGCCTTTAGCGGGAGTAGAGTACTTC. The chain employs TRBV7-9 and TRBJ2-7; 9 positions agree with TRBD2. CDR1 is SEHNR and CDR2 is FQNEAQ in the germline V gene (reference sequence). The CDR3 extends over 12 amino acids. After removal of 8 bases from V and 11 bases from J, the junction contained 10 bases not matched to a gene.